This T cell receptor beta chain was retrieved from a study of shared clonotypes between healthy human individuals (dated by TCRdb to the early 2020s). About the investigation overall: A couple of women and a few men aged 18 to 49 years were included in the cohort. Per donor, three plates each were used for CD4 naive and CD4 memory, two for CD8 naive, and one for CD8 memory. The study deeply sequenced blood TCR repertoires of several healthy adults to estimate repertoire size and the extent of clonotype sharing between individuals. Libraries were prepared and TCR repertoires were sequenced by different laboratories using diverse techniques, in order to increase sequencing depth and limit assay-specific biases. Per donor, leukapheresis produced somewhere between about 0.85 and 10 billion PBMCs.

Using the deep immunoSEQ assay, TCR CDR3 regions were amplified from genomic DNA by multiplex PCR. For each cell subset, the extracted genomic DNA was distributed evenly across all wells of several immunoSEQ 96-well plates, and each plate served as one replicate. For sorted subsets, each replicate PCR was loaded with roughly 200 ng genomic DNA, equivalent to 30,000 to 35,000 T cell genomes. The purified libraries were quantified using a Qubit 3.0 fluorometer, sized with a Bioanalyzer 2100, and then quantified again using the KAPA Library Quantification kit. A separate single-read 150-cycle Illumina NextSeq 550 flow cell was used to sequence each immunoSEQ 96-well plate. As for the original processing: Because only junctional sequences without quality scores were contained in the immunoSEQ output, filtering matching that applied to full-length reads could not be performed. Sequences were annotated with PyIR, a Python wrapper for IgBLAST v1.9, using IMGT germline references to assign V/J genes and CDR3. Any read was removed if the V/J assignment was weak (E-value above 1e-6), the CDR3 was missing, or the read contained stop codons, out-of-frame junctions, or ambiguous translated residues. V3J clonotypes were defined as sequences sharing the same inferred V gene, J gene, and CDR3 amino acid sequence. Percentage overlap between repertoires was calculated by dividing the number of shared unique clonotypes by the size of the smaller repertoire. Three approaches were used to assess repertoire richness: RTK rarefaction, the Chao1 estimator, and Recon v2.1 estimates of unobserved clonotypes. Generation probabilities were computed with OLGA for all TCRbeta clonotypes obtained by the gDNA method from several donors. This is the immuneACCESS table as TCRdb keeps it, with only in-frame sequences that have V and J called. A part of the clones is gone; compared with another copy, unresolved V genes explain less than half, and the rest is unexplained. D and trimming were read from the DNA, whereas the V and J calls and clone size are those reported in that table. The sample table contains about 2.1 million clones; only one count was recorded for about 93% of them. The top ten clonotypes cover 1.7% of the sample.

Study-wide conclusions, independent of this receptor: Across several donors, approximately 5% of naive CD4, more than 3% of naive CD8, under 2.5% of memory CD4, and 0.4% to 0.45% of memory CD8 clonotypes were shared. Clonotypes shared by all four sorted-subset donors showed higher generation probabilities than non-shared clonotypes. Estimated clonotype richness was generally larger for naive than for memory subsets. The genetic and exposure-history diversity represented was limited by the small number of donors. Based on pairwise subsampling, the degree of clonotype sharing among donors was expected to be affected by sequencing depth. Sampling was limited to blood, and TCR repertoires in tissue likely differ from TCR repertoires in blood. Rarefaction of sorted-subset datasets indicated incomplete sequencing despite the large sequencing depth.

This clone occurred once. Its specific antigen is unknown. Base qualities are not provided; no much larger clone lies one nucleotide away. CD8 naive samples were obtained by positive selection for CCR7 among CD45RO-negative cells, yielding a CD45RA+CCR7+ population from which TemRA cells were excluded. The donors were healthy, HIV-negative adults who had no recently reported acute infections or vaccinations. Every donor was a Caucasian adult living in Nashville, Tennessee, USA. After blood collection by leukapheresis, PBMCs were isolated using Ficoll-Histopaque density gradient centrifugation and then cryopreserved in the vapor phase of liquid nitrogen. Purity and quantity of every magnetically sorted T cell population were checked by analytical flow cytometry. Genomic DNA was isolated from each sorted fraction and quantified by UV absorbance on a Nanodrop 2000c. The germline V gene specifies MGHDK as CDR1 and SYGVNS as CDR2. Taken from cysteine to phenylalanine, the CDR3 has 14 residues. The sequence is cut down to CDR3 DNA, 42 bases in frame from base 1. V is shortened by 5 bases, J by 8 bases, and the region joining them spans 18 bases.

The sequencing sample was made of naive CD8+ T cells from PBMCs. The cell subset or site label, as the study defines it: CD45RA+CCR7+. The sequence joins TRBV25-1 to TRBJ1-2, with no reliable assignment of the D segment. The source is a man between 18 and 29 years old in good health. Some clones in this sample may be carry-over from other donors' samples. The CDR3 region reads CASSQRLSGEGYTF. The bases read TGTGCCAGCAGTCAACGCCTTTCGGGCGAGGGCTACACCTTC.